The present T cell receptor beta chain was sequenced within a study of shared T cell receptors in the human thymus. TCRdb's copy holds only in-frame clones and misses some; the assay was immunoSEQ multiplex PCR. The table includes hundreds of thousands of clones, around 87% detected once. V shed 6 bases, J shed 1 base, and the junction held 2 bases outside the gene matches. The V gene's germline CDR1 is LNHDA and CDR2 SQIVND (reference sequence). The CDR3 extends over 14 amino acids. The data were also submitted as part of a second study, on human thymus T cells. That work contributes: Resected material from corrective heart surgery provided the thymus tissue analysed. Thymic as well as blood repertoires seemed to favor certain V and J genes unevenly. Thymic repertoires of unrelated individuals were reported in related research to overlap highly.

V is TRBV19 and J is TRBJ2-7; TRBD1 agrees at 11 bases. The receptor was derived from a boy under three years old with a congenital heart defect. The sample was thymocytes. In nucleotides, the CDR3 is TGTGCCAGTAGAGGACAGGGGGCATCCTACGAGCAGTACTTC. It specifies CASRGQGASYEQYF.